This T cell receptor (beta chain) was identified during a study of shared clonotypes between healthy human individuals. Study-wide points: Tissues were not sampled, only blood, and their repertoires likely differ.

To note about this clone: The antigen remains unidentified.

Around 90 million PBMCs served as the genomic DNA source for unsorted samples. V was cut by 7 bases and J by 4 bases, with 13 bases left in between. The CDR3 is 13 residues long. Per the germline V gene, CDR1 is SNHLY and CDR2 is FYNNEI. Generated by immunoSEQ multiplex PCR, the TCRdb table keeps only in-frame clones and is missing some. The sample shows some 470,000 clones, 76% of them seen only once. Sequenced input: PBMCs. This TCR derives from a woman between 40 and 55 years old in good health. Some clones in this sample may be carry-over from other donors' samples. The chain is built from TRBV2 and TRBJ1-1; no reliable D call. The chain's CDR3 is CASNPQPRTEAFF. DNA of the CDR3: TGTGCCAGCAACCCCCAGCCGCGCACTGAAGCTTTCTTT.